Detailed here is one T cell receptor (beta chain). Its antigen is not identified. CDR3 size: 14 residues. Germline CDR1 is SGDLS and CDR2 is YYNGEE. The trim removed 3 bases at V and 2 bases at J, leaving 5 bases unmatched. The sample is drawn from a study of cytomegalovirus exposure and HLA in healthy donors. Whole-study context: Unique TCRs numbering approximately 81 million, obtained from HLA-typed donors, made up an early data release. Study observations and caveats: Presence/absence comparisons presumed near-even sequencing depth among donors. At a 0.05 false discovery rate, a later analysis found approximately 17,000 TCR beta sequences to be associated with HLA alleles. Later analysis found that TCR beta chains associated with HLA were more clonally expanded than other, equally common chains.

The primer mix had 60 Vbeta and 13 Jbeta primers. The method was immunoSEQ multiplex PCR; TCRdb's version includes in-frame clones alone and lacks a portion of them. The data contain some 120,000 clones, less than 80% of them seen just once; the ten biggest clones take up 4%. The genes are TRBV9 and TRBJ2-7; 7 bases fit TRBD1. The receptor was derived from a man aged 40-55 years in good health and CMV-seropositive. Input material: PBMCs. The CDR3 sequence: CASSAGQPPYEQYF. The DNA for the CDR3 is TGTGCCAGCAGCGCGGGACAGCCTCCCTACGAGCAGTACTTC.